What follows are 32 T cell receptor beta chains derived from one specimen sequenced in a study of memory CD4+ T cells and cytomegalovirus serostatus. This table comes from immunoSEQ multiplex PCR, and its TCRdb copy is limited to in-frame clones, with some not included. Of 35,000 to 50,000 clones in the sample, 60% to 85% were seen once. Single viable CD3+CD4+CD8-CD45RO+ cells were sorted as the memory CD4+ T cells. The sequenced sample consisted of memory CD4+ T cells from blood. Receptors originate from an adult in good health and CMV-seronegative.

This chain connects TRBV5-1 to TRBJ1-5; D might be TRBD1 (5 bases). CDR1 is SGHRS, CDR2 YFSETQ, per germline. Deletions cut 2 bases from V and 2 bases from J, with 14 bases between. CDR3 length: 16 amino acids. The DNA of the CDR3 is TGCGCCAGCAGCTTACGGAGCAGGGTTGGCAATCAGCCCCAGCATTTT. Amino acids: CASSLRSRVGNQPQHF.

This clone was picked up one time. The V call is TRBV7-2, the J call TRBJ2-7; 7 bases line up with TRBD1. Germline CDR1 is SGHTA and CDR2 is FQGNSA. J gave up 2 bases and V 5 bases, and 3 bases lay outside the gene matches. The CDR3 has 13 residues. CDR3 in DNA: TGTGCCAGCAGCCGGGACAGAGCCTACGAGCAGTACTTC. Amino acids: CASSRDRAYEQYF.

This clone has just a few counts. The chain links TRBV27 to TRBJ1-2; tentatively, D is TRBD1 (5 bases). V was clipped by 6 bases and J by 0 bases, with 14 bases between them. The CDR3 length is 15 residues. Germline values: CDR1 MNHEY, CDR2 SMNVEV (reference sequence). This chain's CDR3 is CASRRGSAANYGYTF. Here the CDR3 DNA reads TGTGCCAGCAGGCGGGGCTCCGCAGCTAACTATGGCTACACCTTC.

The chain is built from TRBV25-1 and TRBJ2-7; 10 bases match TRBD2. With 0 bases clipped from V and 4 bases from J, the junction kept 3 bases outside the gene matches. This CDR3 has 15 residues. Per germline, CDR1 MGHDK and CDR2 SYGVNS. CDR3 protein: CASSEYTSGDYEQYF. CDR3 nucleotides: TGTGCCAGCAGTGAATACACTAGCGGGGATTACGAGCAGTACTTC.

The chain couples TRBV30 to TRBJ2-7, with unresolved D. The CDR3 length is 12 residues. V was pared by 4 bases and J by 0 bases, with 7 bases between. The germline CDR1 and CDR2 sequences are GTSNPN and SVGIG (reference sequence). For the CDR3, the DNA is TGTGCCTGGAACAGCCTCTCCTACGAGCAGTACTTC. This codes for CAWNSLSYEQYF.

This chain links TRBV7-9 with TRBJ2-1; 8 bases align to TRBD2. The V segment lost 1 base and the J segment 10 bases; nucleotides outside the gene matches: 9. The length of the CDR3 is 15 residues. Germline assignment: CDR1 SEHNR and CDR2 FQNEAQ (reference sequence). The CDR3 sequence is CASSLETSARHEQFF. The CDR3 DNA is TGTGCCAGCAGCTTAGAGACTAGCGCCCGCCACGAGCAGTTCTTC.

The genes are TRBV7-9 and TRBJ1-5; the D is unclear. This CDR3 comprises 12 residues. Trimming stripped 4 bases from V and 12 bases from J, with 13 bases between. Germline V lookup: CDR1 SEHNR, CDR2 FQNEAQ (reference sequence). In DNA, the CDR3 is TGTGCCAGCAGCTCCACCCCGGCTGACCAGCATTTT. Amino acid sequence: CASSSTPADQHF.

The rearrangement uses TRBV21-1 and TRBJ2-7. TRBV21-1 is a listed pseudogene. The CDR3 runs 13 residues. The CDR3 region is CASSKAVQGEQYF. CDR3 coding DNA: TGTGCCAGCAGCAAGGCCGTTCAAGGCGAGCAGTACTTC.

V usage is TRBV4-2 and J usage is TRBJ2-1; TRBD2 might be the D (7 bases). Per germline, CDR1 LGHNA and CDR2 YNFKEQ. Between the trimmed V and J ends, which lost 4 bases and 0 bases, there was a span of 13 bases. CDR3 size: 16 residues. This chain's CDR3 is CASSPPRGASYNEQFF. CDR3 bases: TGTGCCAGCAGCCCTCCTCGGGGGGCCTCCTACAATGAGCAGTTCTTC.

The chain recombines TRBV6-1 with TRBJ2-2; no reliable D call. This CDR3 contains 12 residues. With 8 bases removed from V and 7 bases from J, the gap between germline ends came to 11 bases. CDR1 is MNHNS and CDR2 is SASEGT in the germline V gene. The CDR3 DNA reads as TGTGCCAGCGGTAGACGAGACGGGGAGCTGTTTTTT. As protein: CASGRRDGELFF.

Here the CDR3 reads CASSLDRTNTEAFF. The CDR3 DNA sequence: TGTGCCAGCAGCTTAGACAGAACGAACACTGAAGCTTTCTTT. The chain has TRBV7-9 and TRBJ1-1; no clear D. CDR1 SEHNR and CDR2 FQNEAQ come from the germline V gene (reference sequence). V lost 1 base to trimming and J lost 1 base, with 7 bases between them. The CDR3 runs to 14 residues.

This clone ranks as medium-sized. This rearrangement joins TRBV29-1 to TRBJ1-4; 10 bases agree with TRBD1. This CDR3 contains 16 residues. CDR1 SQVTM and CDR2 ANQGSEA come from the germline V gene. Here the CDR3 DNA reads TGCAGTGGTTTAGCGACAGGGGGCTCGACTAATGAAAAACTGTTTTTT. Translation gives CSGLATGGSTNEKLFF.

The J gene is TRBJ2-2, the V gene TRBV18, with D perhaps matching TRBD2 (6 bases). This CDR3 has 15 residues. V shed 3 bases and J shed 7 bases, with 15 bases lying between them. Germline CDR1 KGHSH, CDR2 LQKENI. DNA of the CDR3: TGTGCCAGCTCACCCCTACGGCCGGGGGACGGGGAGCTGTTTTTT. This codes for CASSPLRPGDGELFF.

This clone has more than one count but fewer than ten. This chain links TRBV5-4 with TRBJ1-2, with D unclear. Trimming removed 0 bases from V and 4 bases from J, with 10 bases in between. CDR3 size: 14 residues. In germline, CDR1 is SGHNT, CDR2 YYREEE (reference sequence). CDR3 DNA sequence: TGTGCCAGCAGCTTGGAACAGAGAAGCTATGGCTACACCTTC. Translating gives CASSLEQRSYGYTF. The entire variable domain, with the rest obtained from reference TRBV5-4 and TRBJ1-2, is as follows: ETGVTQSPTHLIKTRGQQVTLRCSSQSGHNTVSWYQQALGQGPQFIFQYYREEENGRGNFPPRFSGLQFPNYSSELNVNALELDDSALYLCASSLEQRSYGYTFGSGTRLTVV.

Only a few counts were recorded for this clone. This sequence joins TRBV6-5 and TRBJ1-1, with no clear D. This CDR3 spans 13 amino acids. Per germline, CDR1 MNHEY and CDR2 SVGAGI. V lost 2 bases and J lost 3, with 7 bases in between. The CDR3 is CASSYGGDTEAFF. The CDR3 DNA sequence: TGTGCCAGCAGTTACGGTGGGGACACTGAAGCTTTCTTT.

This sequence joins TRBV5-6 and TRBJ1-3; D gene unclear. Germline values: CDR1 SGHDT, CDR2 YYEEEE. The CDR3 has 16 amino acids. V shed 0 bases and J shed 4 bases, with 14 bases lying between them. The CDR3: CASSLGQAAYGNTIYF. CDR3 nucleotides: TGTGCCAGCAGCTTGGGGCAGGCGGCTTACGGAAACACCATATATTTT.

The rearrangement joins TRBV10-3 to TRBJ2-7; D is uncertain. The CDR3 is 13 amino acids. The germline V gene has CDR1 ENHRY and CDR2 SYGVKD. CDR3 DNA: TGTGCTATAGGGCCGACCTCACCCAACGAGCAGTACTTC. Its translation: CAIGPTSPNEQYF.

The chain employs TRBV4-1 and TRBJ1-4, with D hard to call. V was trimmed by 1 base and J by 8 bases, leaving 14 bases between them. The CDR3 length is 15 residues. Germline CDR1 reads MGHRA; CDR2 reads YSYEKL. The CDR3 loop reads CASSQGGGRSEKLFF. CDR3 in DNA: TGCGCCAGCAGCCAAGGAGGAGGCAGATCAGAAAAACTGTTTTTT.

The genes are TRBV4-1 and TRBJ2-3, with 9 bases aligning to TRBD2. Germline V gene sequence: CDR1 MGHRA, CDR2 YSYEKL. This CDR3 comprises 19 residues. Trimming cost V 0 bases and J 3 bases; bases outside gene matches: 13. CDR3 amino acids: CASSQDGGSGSVGTDTQYF. The CDR3, as DNA: TGCGCCAGCAGCCAAGATGGGGGTAGCGGGAGCGTCGGGACAGATACGCAGTATTTT.

This chain links TRBV19 with TRBJ2-7, with 9 positions matching TRBD1. The V segment lost 4 bases and the J segment 6 bases; nucleotides outside the gene matches: 13. The CDR3 totals 16 residues. Germline CDR1 and CDR2: LNHDA and SQIVND (reference sequence). The CDR3 sequence is CASSTLEGTGSLEQYF. The CDR3 coding sequence is TGTGCCAGTAGTACCCTGGAGGGGACAGGGTCACTCGAGCAGTACTTC.

This rearrangement joins TRBV6-5 to TRBJ1-5; tentatively, D is TRBD1 (6 bases). The CDR3 runs to 15 residues. Trimming removed 6 bases from V and 6 bases from J, with 18 bases in between. In germline, CDR1 is MNHEY, CDR2 SVGAGI. CDR3 sequence (DNA): TGTGCCAGCAGCAACCGACAGGTCTTTGGTCAGCCCCAGCATTTT. Translation: CASSNRQVFGQPQHF.

This clone was counted between two and nine times. The chain is built from TRBV19 and TRBJ2-7; no firm D call. V was cut by 3 bases and J by 7 bases, with 22 bases left in between. The germline gives CDR1 LNHDA, CDR2 SQIVND (reference sequence). CDR3 length equals 16 residues. DNA of the CDR3: TGTGCCAGTAGTATGACCCACGGACGGTCTATTGGAGAGCAGTACTTC. Translation: CASSMTHGRSIGEQYF.

CDR3 DNA: TGTGCCAGCTCACCGAATGGACAGGGGGCTGGAAACACCATATATTTT. This encodes CASSPNGQGAGNTIYF. The chain combines TRBV18 with TRBJ1-3, with TRBD1 matching 10 bases. The CDR3 runs to 16 residues. The J segment lost 2 bases and the V segment lost 3 bases, leaving 4 bases of the junction unmatched. Germline V gene sequence: CDR1 KGHSH, CDR2 LQKENI.

V usage is TRBV9 and J usage is TRBJ2-7; 10 positions match TRBD1. After removal of 4 bases from V and 2 bases from J, the junction contained 3 bases not matched to a gene. The CDR3 is 14 residues long. CDR1 is SGDLS and CDR2 is YYNGEE in the germline V gene. CDR3: CASSRDRGTYEQYF. The CDR3 coding sequence is TGTGCCAGCAGCCGGGACAGGGGAACCTACGAGCAGTACTTC.

The genes are TRBV11-2 and TRBJ2-7, with D tentatively TRBD1 (5 bases). The CDR3 length is 16 residues. Germline CDR1 reads SGHAT; CDR2 reads FQNNGV. V was cut by 5 bases and J by 5 bases, with 22 bases left in between. CDR3 DNA sequence: TGTGCCAGCAGCCTAGTGGGCAGGGCCGAGGTTGACGAGCAGTACTTC. It is translated as CASSLVGRAEVDEQYF. Full variable domain (remainder filled in from reference TRBV11-2 and TRBJ2-7): EAGVAQSPRYKIIEKRQSVAFWCNPISGHATLYWYQQILGQGPKLLIQFQNNGVVDDSQLPKDRFSAERLKGVDSTLKIQPAKLEDSAVYLCASSLVGRAEVDEQYFGPGTRLTVT.

This chain uses TRBV20-1 with TRBJ2-7; D remains unclear. V was clipped by 5 bases and J by 3 bases, with 8 bases between them. This CDR3 contains 11 residues. Germline V gene sequence: CDR1 DFQATT, CDR2 SNEGSKA (reference sequence). In nucleotides, the CDR3 is TGCAGTGCTCTCGTCGACTACGAGCAGTACTTC. As protein: CSALVDYEQYF.

The V and J genes are TRBV6-5 and TRBJ2-7, with 7 bases lining up with TRBD1. The J segment lost 2 bases and the V segment lost 6 bases, leaving 10 bases of the junction unmatched. This CDR3 spans 15 amino acids. Looked up from germline, CDR1 is MNHEY and CDR2 is SVGAGI. This chain's CDR3 is CASSPTRDSTYEQYF. The CDR3 nucleotides are TGTGCCAGCAGCCCTACACGGGACAGCACCTACGAGCAGTACTTC.

This chain uses TRBV29-1 with TRBJ2-1; 9 bases are shared with TRBD2. V trimming: 3 bases; J trimming: 2 bases; junction bases outside the gene matches: 2. The V gene's germline CDR1 is SQVTM and CDR2 ANQGSEA. There are 14 residues in the CDR3. The CDR3 DNA sequence: TGCAGCGTTGATGGCGGGAGGGCCTACAATGAGCAGTTCTTC. It translates to CSVDGGRAYNEQFF.

By proportion, this clone is medium-sized. Other DNA sequences in this sample translate to the same CDR3. The chain links TRBV13 to TRBJ1-2; the D gene is possibly TRBD1 (6 bases). Germline lookup yields CDR1 PRHDT and CDR2 FYEKMQ (reference sequence). The length of the CDR3 is 12 residues. The V end lost 6 bases, the J end lost 4 bases, and 9 bases lay between the germline ends. CDR3 coding DNA: TGTGCCAGCAGTTTGGGGGCCTATGGCTACACCTTC. It translates to CASSLGAYGYTF. The full variable domain, in which reference TRBV13 and TRBJ1-2 provide the parts outside the CDR3, is AAGVIQSPRHLIKEKRETATLKCYPIPRHDTVYWYQQGPGQDPQFLISFYEKMQSDKGSIPDRFSAQQFSDYHSELNMSSLELGDSALYFCASSLGAYGYTFGSGTRLTVV.

This chain connects TRBV28 to TRBJ2-3; 9 positions match TRBD2. After removal of 8 bases from V and 4 bases from J, the junction contained 10 bases not matched to a gene. Germline V CDR1 and CDR2: MDHEN, SYDVKM. This CDR3 region has 15 residues. This CDR3 is CASLGASGISDTQYF. In DNA form, the CDR3 reads TGTGCCAGCTTGGGTGCTAGCGGGATCTCAGATACGCAGTATTTT.

This clone was counted between two and nine times. The V call is TRBV11-1, the J call TRBJ1-1; D is perhaps TRBD1 (5 bases). The CDR3 has 12 amino acids. The V end was cut by 3 bases, the J end by 8 bases, with 10 bases between. The germline V gene has CDR1 SGHAT and CDR2 FQDESV (reference sequence). DNA of the CDR3: TGTGCCAGCAGCTTGGTGGGGGAGGAAGCTTTCTTT. Translated: CASSLVGEEAFF.

This clone was picked up a small number of times. This sequence joins TRBV2 and TRBJ2-7; D remains unclear. The CDR3 totals 12 residues. V lost 3 bases to trimming and J lost 3 bases, with 6 bases between them. The germline CDR1 and CDR2 sequences are SNHLY and FYNNEI. The CDR3 DNA sequence: TGTGCCAGCAGTGACCTCCGCTACGAGCAGTACTTC. It translates to CASSDLRYEQYF.